This T cell receptor beta chain was recorded in a study of shared clonotypes between healthy human individuals. Some clones are missing from TCRdb's copy, which holds only in-frame ones; the method was immunoSEQ multiplex PCR. The table includes approximately 530,000 clones, about 95% detected once. This TCR came from a woman in her twenties or thirties in good health. Source material: naive CD4+ T cells sorted from blood. Regarding subset: CD45RA+ positively selected.

The DNA of the CDR3 is TGCGCCAGCAGCTCCGACGGCGGGAGGGGGTACAATGAGCAGTTCTTC. This translates into CASSSDGGRGYNEQFF. V gene TRBV5-1 combines with J gene TRBJ2-1, with TRBD2 identical over 9 bases. Germline-derived CDR1 and CDR2 are SGHRS and YFSETQ. CDR3 length equals 16 residues. The ends lost 3 bases at V and 4 bases at J; junction bases unmatched: 8. The variable domain in full, with the rest retrieved from reference TRBV5-1 and TRBJ2-1, is KAGVTQTPRYLIKTRGQQVTLSCSPISGHRSVSWYQQTPGQGLQFLFEYFSETQRNKGNFPGRFSGRQFSNSRSEMNVSTLELGDSALYLCASSSDGGRGYNEQFFGPGTRLTVL.